The T cell receptor beta chain under discussion was sequenced for a study of cytomegalovirus exposure and HLA in healthy donors. Whole-study results and caveats: Cytomegalovirus association was listed for approximately 160 TCR beta chains. Across HLA loci, a later analysis found differing TCR association rates, with DRB1 most and HLA-C fewest. The authors assumed roughly uniform sequencing depth across donors for presence/absence analyses. Reported findings show TCR beta sequences accurately forecast HLA-A and HLA-B alleles in most subjects.

CDR1 is MNHEY and CDR2 is SMNVEV in the germline V gene (reference sequence). The length of the CDR3 is 15 residues. The V gene end was trimmed by 5 bases and the J gene end by 2 bases; junction bases not matched to a gene: 5. Notes on this clone: The target antigen is unknown.

This PCR relied on a set of 60 Vbeta primers and 13 Jbeta primers. Generated by immunoSEQ multiplex PCR, the TCRdb table keeps only in-frame clones and is missing some. This table holds approximately 140,000 clones, over 75% found once. This chain uses TRBV27 with TRBJ2-7; 11 bases match TRBD2. Sequencing was done on a sample of PBMCs. This receptor was taken from a man aged 40-50 years in good health and CMV-seronegative. The CDR3 region is CASSLLAGVAYEQYF. Written as DNA, the CDR3 is TGTGCCAGCAGTCTACTAGCGGGAGTGGCCTACGAGCAGTACTTC.